The 3 T cell receptor beta chains presented below share a single source sample, sequenced in a study of T cells in Graves' hyperthyroidism and ophthalmopathy. Amplification of TCR beta CDR3 regions used RNA as the template. When the TCR CDR3 underwent first-round RT-PCR, the HTBI primer set was used. TCRdb used MiXCR to reprocess the multiplex PCR reads, holding one entry per CDR3 protein. The repertoire holds 690,000 or so distinct CDR3 sequences, with approximately 18% as singletons. The sequencing input was blood. The receptors were sampled from a woman aged 50 to 60 with Graves' hyperthyroidism that later progressed to Graves' ophthalmopathy.

This clonotype was seen repeatedly, ten times or more. The rearrangement uses TRBV11-3 and TRBJ2-1, with D perhaps being TRBD1 or TRBD2 (5 bases each). There are 13 residues in the CDR3. CDR1 SGHNT and CDR2 YENEEA come from the germline V gene. Trimming took 3 bases from V and 8 from J, leaving 11 bases between them. CDR3 loop: CASSFRDGHEQFF. The CDR3 DNA reads TGTGCCAGCAGCTTCCGGGACGGGCATGAGCAGTTCTTC.

The sample holds a few counts of this clonotype. The chain recombines TRBV20-1 with TRBJ2-4; either TRBD1 or TRBD2 may fit D (6 bases each). V lost 7 bases and J lost 5, with 18 bases in between. Germline V gene sequence: CDR1 DFQATT, CDR2 SNEGSKA (reference sequence). The length of the CDR3 is 14 residues. CDR3 amino acids: CSGIGGPGQNIQYF. The CDR3 DNA sequence: TGCAGTGGAATTGGGGGGCCGGGGCAAAACATTCAGTACTTC.

The chain uses TRBV12-5 and TRBJ1-5, with TRBD1 as a possible D gene (6 bases). CDR3 length equals 14 residues. Looked up from germline, CDR1 is LGHNT and CDR2 is FRNRAP. V was clipped by 2 bases and J by 5 bases, with 10 bases between them. CDR3 nucleotides: TGTGCTAGTGGTTTGAAACAGGGACATCAGCCCCAGCATTTT. This gives the protein CASGLKQGHQPQHF.